The clone carrying this T cell receptor beta chain occurred many times. One entry per CDR3 protein, called by TCRdb with MiXCR from the RT-PCR reads. The sample has approximately 430,000 distinct CDR3 sequences, under 20% seen once; the top ten hold 7.2%. This entry belongs to a study of patients and donors after allogeneic stem cell transplantation. Germline V lookup: CDR1 MNHNS, CDR2 SASEGT. V dropped 5 bases and J dropped 1 base, with 8 bases sitting between them. The CDR3 has 14 residues. The source is a human donor who was either an allogeneic HSCT recipient or a stem cell or donor lymphocyte infusion donor (not recorded which). It is not recorded whose cells these are; they may come from a transplant donor. The sample taken for sequencing was blood, either unsorted or a sorted T cell fraction (not recorded which). This rearrangement joins TRBV6-1 to TRBJ2-2; D might be TRBD1 (6 bases). This CDR3 is CASSTGQNTGELFF. CDR3 sequence (DNA): TGTGCCAGCAGTACGGGACAGAACACCGGGGAGCTGTTTTTT.